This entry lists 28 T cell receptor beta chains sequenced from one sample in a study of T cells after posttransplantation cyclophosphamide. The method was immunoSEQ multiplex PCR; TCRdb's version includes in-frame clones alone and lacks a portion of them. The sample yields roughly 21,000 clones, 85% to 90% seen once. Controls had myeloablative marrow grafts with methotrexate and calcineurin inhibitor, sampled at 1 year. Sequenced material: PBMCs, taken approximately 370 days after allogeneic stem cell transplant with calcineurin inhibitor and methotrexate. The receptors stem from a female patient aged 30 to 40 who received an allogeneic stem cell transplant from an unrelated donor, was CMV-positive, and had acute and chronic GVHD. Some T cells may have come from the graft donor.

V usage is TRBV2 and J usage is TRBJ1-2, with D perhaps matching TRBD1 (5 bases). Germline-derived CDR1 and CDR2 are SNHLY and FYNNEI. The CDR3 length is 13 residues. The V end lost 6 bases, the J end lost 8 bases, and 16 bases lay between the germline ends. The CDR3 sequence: CASRRDSAGGYTF. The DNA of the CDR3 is TGTGCCAGCAGGAGGGACTCGGCGGGGGGCTACACCTTC.

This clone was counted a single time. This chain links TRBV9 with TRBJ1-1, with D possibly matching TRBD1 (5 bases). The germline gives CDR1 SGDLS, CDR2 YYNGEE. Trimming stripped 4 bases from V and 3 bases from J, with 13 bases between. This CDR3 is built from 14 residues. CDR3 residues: CASSRGLRDTEAFF. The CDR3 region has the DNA TGTGCCAGCAGCCGGGGACTTAGGGACACTGAAGCTTTCTTT.

Here the CDR3 reads CAWSMGGRETQYF. For the CDR3, the DNA is TGTGCCTGGAGCATGGGGGGGAGGGAGACCCAGTACTTC. The V and J genes are TRBV30 and TRBJ2-5; 7 nucleotides align to TRBD2. Germline V gene sequence: CDR1 GTSNPN, CDR2 SVGIG (reference sequence). J was trimmed by 5 bases and V by 3 bases; bases with no gene match: 6. This CDR3 is built from 13 residues.

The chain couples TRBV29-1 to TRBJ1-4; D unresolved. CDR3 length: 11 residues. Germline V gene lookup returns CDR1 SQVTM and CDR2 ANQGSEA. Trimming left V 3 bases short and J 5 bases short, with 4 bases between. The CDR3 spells CSVEQNEKLFF. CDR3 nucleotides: TGCAGCGTTGAGCAGAATGAAAAACTGTTTTTT.

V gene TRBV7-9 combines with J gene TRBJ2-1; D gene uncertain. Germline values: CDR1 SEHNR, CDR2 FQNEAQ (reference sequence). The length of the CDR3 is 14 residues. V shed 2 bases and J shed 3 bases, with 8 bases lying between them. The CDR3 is CASSLLLFYNEQFF. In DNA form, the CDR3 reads TGTGCCAGCAGCTTATTACTTTTCTACAATGAGCAGTTCTTC.

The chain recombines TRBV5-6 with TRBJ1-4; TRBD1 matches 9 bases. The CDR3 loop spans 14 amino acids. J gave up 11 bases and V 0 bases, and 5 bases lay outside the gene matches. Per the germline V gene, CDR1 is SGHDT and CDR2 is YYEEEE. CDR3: CASSLGGQGLKLFF. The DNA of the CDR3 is TGTGCCAGCAGCTTGGGTGGACAGGGGCTGAAACTGTTTTTT.

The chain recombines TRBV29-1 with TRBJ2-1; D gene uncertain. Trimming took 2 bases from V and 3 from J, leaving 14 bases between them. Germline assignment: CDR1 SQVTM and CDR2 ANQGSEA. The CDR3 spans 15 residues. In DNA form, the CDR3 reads TGCAGCGTTGAATCCAGAGCTCGGGTCTACAATGAGCAGTTCTTC. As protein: CSVESRARVYNEQFF.

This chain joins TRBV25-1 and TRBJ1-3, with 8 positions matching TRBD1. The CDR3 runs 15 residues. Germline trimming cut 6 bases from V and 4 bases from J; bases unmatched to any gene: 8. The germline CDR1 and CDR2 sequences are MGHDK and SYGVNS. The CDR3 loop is CASRGTGWKGNTIYF. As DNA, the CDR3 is TGTGCCAGCAGGGGGACAGGATGGAAGGGAAACACCATATATTTT.

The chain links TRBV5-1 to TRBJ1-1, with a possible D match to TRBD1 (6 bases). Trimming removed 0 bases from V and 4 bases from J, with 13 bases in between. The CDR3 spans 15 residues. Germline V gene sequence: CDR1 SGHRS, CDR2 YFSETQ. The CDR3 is CASSLDGGGGTEAFF. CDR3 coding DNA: TGCGCCAGCAGCTTGGATGGGGGCGGGGGCACTGAAGCTTTCTTT.

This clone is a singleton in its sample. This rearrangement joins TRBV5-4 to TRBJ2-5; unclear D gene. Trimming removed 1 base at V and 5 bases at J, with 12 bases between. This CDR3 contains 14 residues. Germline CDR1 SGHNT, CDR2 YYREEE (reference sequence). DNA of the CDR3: TGTGCCAGCAGCTTGCTCCCGAACATCGAGACCCAGTACTTC. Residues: CASSLLPNIETQYF.

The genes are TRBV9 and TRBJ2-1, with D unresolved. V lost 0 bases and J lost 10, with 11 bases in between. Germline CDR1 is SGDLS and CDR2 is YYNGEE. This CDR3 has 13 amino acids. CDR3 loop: CASSVALAPEQFF. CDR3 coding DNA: TGTGCCAGCAGCGTAGCTCTGGCTCCCGAGCAGTTCTTC.

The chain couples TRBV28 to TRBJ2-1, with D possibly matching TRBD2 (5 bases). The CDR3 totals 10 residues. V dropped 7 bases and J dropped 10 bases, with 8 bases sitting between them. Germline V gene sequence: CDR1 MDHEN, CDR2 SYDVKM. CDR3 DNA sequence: TGTGCCAGCAAGTCGGGAGAGCAGTTCTTC. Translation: CASKSGEQFF. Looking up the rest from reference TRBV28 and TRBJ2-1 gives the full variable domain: DVKVTQSSRYLVKRTGEKVFLECVQDMDHENMFWYRQDPGLGLRLIYFSYDVKMKEKGDIPEGYSVSREKKERFSLILESASTNQTSMYLCASKSGEQFFGPGTRLTVL.

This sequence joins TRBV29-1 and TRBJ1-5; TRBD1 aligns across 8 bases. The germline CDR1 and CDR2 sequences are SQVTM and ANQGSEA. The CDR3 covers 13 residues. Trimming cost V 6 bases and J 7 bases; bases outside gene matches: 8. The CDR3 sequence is CSVAQGAGQPQHF. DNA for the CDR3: TGCAGCGTAGCCCAGGGGGCCGGGCAGCCCCAGCATTTT.

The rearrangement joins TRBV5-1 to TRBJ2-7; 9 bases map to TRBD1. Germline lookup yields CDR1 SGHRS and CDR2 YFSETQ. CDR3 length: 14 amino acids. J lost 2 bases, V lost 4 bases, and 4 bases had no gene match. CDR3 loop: CASSVGQGPYEQYF. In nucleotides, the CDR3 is TGCGCCAGCAGCGTGGGACAGGGACCCTACGAGCAGTACTTC.

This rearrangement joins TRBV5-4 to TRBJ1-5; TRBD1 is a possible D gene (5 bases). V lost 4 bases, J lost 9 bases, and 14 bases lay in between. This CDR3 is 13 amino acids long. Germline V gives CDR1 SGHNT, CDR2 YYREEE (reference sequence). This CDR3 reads CASSLDSLGPQHF. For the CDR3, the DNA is TGTGCCAGCAGCCTCGACAGCCTGGGGCCCCAGCATTTT.

This CDR3 is CASSVDPGGNTEAFF. The CDR3 nucleotides read TGTGCCAGCAGCGTAGATCCGGGGGGGAACACTGAAGCTTTCTTT. This rearrangement joins TRBV9 to TRBJ1-1; weak D call: TRBD1 (5 bases). The CDR3 runs 15 residues. The V end lost 0 bases, the J end lost 1 base, and 10 bases lay between the germline ends. CDR1 is SGDLS, CDR2 YYNGEE, per germline.

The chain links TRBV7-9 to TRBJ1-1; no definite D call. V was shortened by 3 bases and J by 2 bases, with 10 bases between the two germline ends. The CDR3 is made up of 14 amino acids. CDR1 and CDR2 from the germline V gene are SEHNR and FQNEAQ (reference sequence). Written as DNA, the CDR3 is TGTGCCAGCAGCTTGAGCTCCCACAACACTGAAGCTTTCTTT. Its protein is CASSLSSHNTEAFF.

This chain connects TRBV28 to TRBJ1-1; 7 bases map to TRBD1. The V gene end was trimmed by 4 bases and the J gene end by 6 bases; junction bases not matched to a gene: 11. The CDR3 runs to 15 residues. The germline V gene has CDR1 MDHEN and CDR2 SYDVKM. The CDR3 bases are TGTGCCAGCAGTTCCAGGACAGGTTGGAGGGCTGAAGCTTTCTTT. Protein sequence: CASSSRTGWRAEAFF.

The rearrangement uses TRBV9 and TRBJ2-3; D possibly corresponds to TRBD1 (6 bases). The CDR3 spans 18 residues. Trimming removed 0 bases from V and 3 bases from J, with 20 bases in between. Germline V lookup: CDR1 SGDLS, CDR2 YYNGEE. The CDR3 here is CASSVGTVSGRGTDTQYF. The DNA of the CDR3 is TGTGCCAGCAGCGTAGGGACAGTCAGTGGGAGAGGGACAGATACGCAGTATTTT. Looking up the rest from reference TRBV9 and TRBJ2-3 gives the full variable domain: DSGVTQTPKHLITATGQRVTLRCSPRSGDLSVYWYQQSLDQGLQFLIQYYNGEERAKGNILERFSAQQFPDLHSELNLSSLELGDSALYFCASSVGTVSGRGTDTQYFGPGTRLTVL.

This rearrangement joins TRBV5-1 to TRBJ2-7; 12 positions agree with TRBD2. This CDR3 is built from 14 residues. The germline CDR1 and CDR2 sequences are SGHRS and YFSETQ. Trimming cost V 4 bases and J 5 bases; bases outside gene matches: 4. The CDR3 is CASSPSGRAHEQYF. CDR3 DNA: TGCGCCAGCAGCCCTAGCGGGAGGGCCCACGAGCAGTACTTC.

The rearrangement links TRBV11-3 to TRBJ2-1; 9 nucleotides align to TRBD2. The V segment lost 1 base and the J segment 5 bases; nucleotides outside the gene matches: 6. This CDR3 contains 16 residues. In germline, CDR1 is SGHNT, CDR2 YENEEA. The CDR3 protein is CASSLVLAGSDNEQFF. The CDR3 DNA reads TGTGCCAGCAGCTTAGTCCTAGCGGGAAGCGACAATGAGCAGTTCTTC. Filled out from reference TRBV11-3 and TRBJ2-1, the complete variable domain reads EAGVVQSPRYKIIEKKQPVAFWCNPISGHNTLYWYLQNLGQGPELLIRYENEEAVDDSQLPKDRFSAERLKGVDSTLKIQPAELGDSAVYLCASSLVLAGSDNEQFFGPGTRLTVL.

CDR3 in amino acids: CATSSGTYNYGYTF. As DNA, the CDR3 is TGTGCCACCAGCAGCGGGACTTATAACTATGGCTACACCTTC. V and J are TRBV15 and TRBJ1-2; D perhaps matches TRBD1 (5 bases). The CDR3 length is 14 residues. Trimming pared 3 bases from V and 1 base from J, leaving 9 bases between. The germline V gene encodes CDR1 LNHNV and CDR2 YYDKDF (reference sequence).

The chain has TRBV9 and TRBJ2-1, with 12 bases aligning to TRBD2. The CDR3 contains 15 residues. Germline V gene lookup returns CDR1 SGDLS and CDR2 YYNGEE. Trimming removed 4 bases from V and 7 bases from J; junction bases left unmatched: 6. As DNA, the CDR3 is TGTGCCAGCAGCATCACCGGGACTAGCGGGAATGAGCAGTTCTTC. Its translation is CASSITGTSGNEQFF.

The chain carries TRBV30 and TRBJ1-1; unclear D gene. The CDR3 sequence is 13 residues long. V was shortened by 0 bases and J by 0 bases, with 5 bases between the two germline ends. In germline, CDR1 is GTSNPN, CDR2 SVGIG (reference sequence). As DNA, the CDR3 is TGTGCCTGGAGTGTACTTATGAACACTGAAGCTTTCTTT. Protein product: CAWSVLMNTEAFF.

In nucleotides, the CDR3 is TGTGCCAGCACCATTCTTTCGGCAGGGCCTCTTGACTACACCTTC. It encodes CASTILSAGPLDYTF. V is TRBV21-1 and J is TRBJ1-2; the DNA was not used to check the table's D call, TRBD1. TRBV21-1 is listed as a pseudogene. The CDR3 spans 15 residues.

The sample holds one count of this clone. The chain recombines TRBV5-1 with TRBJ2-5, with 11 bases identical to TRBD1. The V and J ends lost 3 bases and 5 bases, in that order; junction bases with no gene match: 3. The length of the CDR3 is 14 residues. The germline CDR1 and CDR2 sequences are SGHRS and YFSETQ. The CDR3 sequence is CASSWDRGVETQYF. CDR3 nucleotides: TGCGCCAGCAGCTGGGACAGGGGGGTGGAGACCCAGTACTTC.

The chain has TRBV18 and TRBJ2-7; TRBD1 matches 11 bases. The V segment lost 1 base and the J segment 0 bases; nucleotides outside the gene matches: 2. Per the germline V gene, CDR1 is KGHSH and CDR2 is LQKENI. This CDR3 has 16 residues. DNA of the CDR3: TGTGCCAGCTCACCACTAGGACAGGGGGCCTCCTACGAGCAGTACTTC. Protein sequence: CASSPLGQGASYEQYF.

The CDR3 DNA is TGTGCCAGCAGCTTAGGAGGGATCCGAGCAGATACGCAGTATTTT. It translates to CASSLGGIRADTQYF. The chain carries TRBV7-2 and TRBJ2-3, with D possibly TRBD2 on 5 matching bases. The CDR3 contains 15 residues. V was trimmed by 1 base and J by 4 bases, leaving 12 bases between them. Looked up from germline, CDR1 is SGHTA and CDR2 is FQGNSA.